This T cell receptor beta chain was sequenced during a study of PD-1 blockade in classical Hodgkin lymphoma. Note on this clone: Its antigen remains unidentified.

Whole-study results and caveats: Repertoire differences have undefined causes, possibly disease activity or prior therapy. Similar baseline diversity was found in complete responders and newly diagnosed patients.

There was relapse after autologous stem cell transplantation in every patient, and there was variation in brentuximab vedotin exposure. Clones were read by immunoSEQ multiplex PCR, and TCRdb kept only the in-frame ones, dropping some. Of tens of thousands of clones listed, approximately 80% are singletons. This sample comprised peripheral blood mononuclear cells (PBMCs), obtained before the second cycle of nivolumab. The TCR was taken from a human donor with classical Hodgkin lymphoma.

In DNA, the CDR3 is TGTGCCAGCAGCAGAACCTCATCCATGAACACTGAAGCTTTCTTT. Its translation is CASSRTSSMNTEAFF. This chain uses TRBV6-5 with TRBJ1-1; D ambiguous. Germline V lookup: CDR1 MNHEY, CDR2 SVGAGI. The CDR3 runs 15 residues. V was cut by 6 bases and J by 0 bases, with 14 bases left in between.